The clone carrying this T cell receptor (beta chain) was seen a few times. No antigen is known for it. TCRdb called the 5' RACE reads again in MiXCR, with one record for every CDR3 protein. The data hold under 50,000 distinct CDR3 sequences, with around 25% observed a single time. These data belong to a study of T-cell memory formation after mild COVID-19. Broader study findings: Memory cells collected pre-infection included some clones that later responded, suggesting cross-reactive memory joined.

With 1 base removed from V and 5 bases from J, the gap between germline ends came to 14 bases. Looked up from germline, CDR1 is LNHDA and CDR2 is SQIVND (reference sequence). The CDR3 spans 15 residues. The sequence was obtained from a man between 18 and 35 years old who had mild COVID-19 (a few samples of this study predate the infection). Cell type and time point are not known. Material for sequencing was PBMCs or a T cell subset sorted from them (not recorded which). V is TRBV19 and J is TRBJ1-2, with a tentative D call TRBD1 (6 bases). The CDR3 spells CASSIVQGSAYGYTF. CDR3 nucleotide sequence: TGTGCCAGTAGTATAGTGCAGGGGTCGGCGTATGGCTACACCTTC.